This is a list of T cell receptor beta chains from one sample in a study of cytomegalovirus exposure and HLA in healthy donors. Sequenced by immunoSEQ multiplex PCR; TCRdb stores in-frame clones only, minus some. The sample includes 150,000 to 250,000 clones, roughly 85% seen only once; the top ten take less than 2.5%. Sequenced: PBMCs. These receptors were taken from a woman aged 50 to 60 in good health and CMV-seronegative. The conserved cysteine and the conserved F or W are not part of the CDR3 here.

>TRBJ1-1|TRBV18
ASSRNEMAGNTEAF
>TRBJ2-3|TRBV18
ASTLGVADTQY
>TRBJ1-1|TRBV5-1
ASSLDRVTEAF
>TRBJ2-2|TRBV21-1
ASSKEYREYPNTGELF
>TRBJ2-7|TRBV28
ASRGTSSTPYEQY
>TRBJ1-2|TRBV27
ASSSSAGTGYHYGYT
>TRBJ1-2|TRBV11-2
ASGETGGSGYT
>TRBJ2-2|TRBV30
AWTTTRGAGELF
>TRBJ1-1|TRBV6-1
ASSTRQGGVEAF
>TRBJ1-6|TRBV2
ATQGTENSPLH
>TRBJ1-2|TRBV13
ASSNPRTWGRDGYT
>TRBJ2-2|TRBV5-1
ASSATSGEGTGELF
>TRBJ2-3|TRBV18
ASSPREISADTQY
>TRBJ1-5|TRBV27
ASGPSAGMNQPQH
>TRBJ1-4|TRBV28
ASSTRTDSTEKLF
>TRBJ2-7|TRBV20-1
SARVREQQY
>TRBJ1-2|TRBV5-1
ASSSVTGGNYGYT
>TRBJ1-2|TRBV5-6
ASSLGANRGLFHGYT
>TRBJ2-1|TRBV10-3
AISERSGGGEQF
>TRBJ2-3|TRBV29-1
SVEGELTDTQY
>TRBJ1-1|TRBV6-6
ASSLTGGNTEAF
>TRBJ2-7|TRBV28
ASSLRGRRSYEQY
>TRBJ2-2|TRBV10-3
AISPGTGSTGELF
>TRBJ1-1|TRBV14
ASSHPTGFQYTEAF
>TRBJ1-2|TRBV28
ASSVSGRGYGYT
>TRBJ2-7|TRBV28
ASSFGGSYEQY
>TRBJ2-2|TRBV7-9
SSSRAGELF
>TRBJ2-2|TRBV15
ATSRDSGVSGELF
>TRBJ2-1|TRBV6-5
ASSLYSSYNEQF
>TRBJ1-1|TRBV5-4
ASSLEVVGTEAF
>TRBJ2-1|TRBV6-6
ASSTKESGAYNEQF
>TRBJ2-1|TRBV7-3
ASSSPGLAGGSEQF
>.|TRBV15
ATSTPGRGSRSYEQY
>TRBJ1-1|TRBV29-1
SALGQGNTEAF
>TRBJ2-7|TRBV19
ARRTSGDYEQY
>TRBJ2-3|TRBV7-3
ASSLISGSTDTQY
>TRBJ2-1|TRBV5-8
ASSSGTSDHNEQF
>TRBJ2-3|TRBV28
ASRGQRESTDTQY
>TRBJ1-1|TRBV27
ASSFSGRMPEAF
>TRBJ2-7|TRBV28
ASSSRRGRAYEQY
>TRBJ2-7|TRBV13
ASSLGLADFSYEQY
>TRBJ2-5|TRBV4-2
ASSQDYGSIETQY
>TRBJ1-2|TRBV28
ASSQKNYGYT
>TRBJ2-7|TRBV27
ASSRGHEQY
>TRBJ1-2|TRBV27
ASSLQGLYGYT
>TRBJ2-5|TRBV27
ASSFGAGGTQETQY
>TRBJ2-2|TRBV9
ASSASSSGELF
>TRBJ1-2|TRBV29-1
SVVAGGASVNYGYT
>TRBJ1-1|TRBV5-1
ASSLFRENTEAF
>TRBJ2-1|TRBV11-3
ASSLGGAGASSYNEQF
>TRBJ2-3|TRBV20-1
SASPRHTQY
>TRBJ2-7|TRBV30
AWAGLAGSDEQY
>TRBJ2-3|TRBV4-2
ASSQDLGRSTDTQY
>TRBJ1-1|TRBV5-1
ASSLAHRGNTEAF
>TRBJ1-2|TRBV5-5
ASSHYPDSSAANYGYT
>TRBJ2-7|TRBV27
ASSLGLVGDEQY
>TRBJ2-5|TRBV5-1
ASSLAPGRQETQY
>TRBJ1-1|TRBV5-1
ASSFTAGGSTEAF